One sample yielded the 21 T cell receptor gamma chains listed below, sequenced in a study of gammadelta T cells in human blood (dated by TCRdb to 2020 to 2021). Library prep was done by RT-PCR. Sequenced on an Illumina MiSeq. TCRdb reanalyzed the public reads with the CATT caller, and identical DNA sequences were merged afterwards. The sample's records list some 99 gamma-chain clones. The sample was non-Vgamma9Vdelta2 gamma-delta T cells from infant blood. Receptor source: a human donor.

In this sample, this clone is hyperexpanded. The chain is built from TRGV10 and TRGJ1 or TRGJ2. TRGV10 is an open reading frame, and its role is uncertain. The CDR3 has 13 amino acids. V was clipped by 8 bases and J by 3 bases; unmatched bases: 8. This CDR3 is CAAWDSPYYKKLF. In DNA form, the CDR3 reads TGTGCTGCGTGGGATTCTCCTTATTATAAGAAACTCTTT.

This clone rates as hyperexpanded. The V gene is TRGV10, the J gene TRGJ1 or TRGJ2. TRGV10 belongs to the ORF category, with a function that is uncertain. The CDR3 is 14 residues long. The junction had 11 bases not matched to a gene; V was cut back by 8 bases and J by 3 bases. The CDR3 here is CAAWDSPGYYKKLF. The CDR3, as DNA: TGTGCTGCGTGGGATTCCCCTGGTTATTATAAGAAACTCTTT.

This clone is labeled large. The chain carries TRGV10 and TRGJ1 or TRGJ2. TRGV10 falls under the ORF class, with uncertain function. There are 13 residues in the CDR3. V lost 8 bases to trimming and J lost 3 bases; unmatched junction nucleotides: 8. CDR3 nucleotides: TGTGCTGCGTGGGCCCGAGGTTATTATAAGAAACTCTTT. Translating gives CAAWARGYYKKLF.

In the case of this clone: Given a far larger clone just one base away, this is likely a sequencing read error. V and J are TRGV8 and TRGJP2. Germline CDR1 and CDR2: VENAVY and YDSYNSRV. The V segment lost 12 bases and the J segment 4 bases; nucleotides outside the gene matches: 8. This CDR3 has 12 amino acids. The DNA of the CDR3 is TGTGCCGAGCCCCATAGTGATTGGATCAAGACGTTT. This sequence encodes CAEPHSDWIKTF.

In its sample, this clone ranks as large (0.1 to 1%). The chain recombines TRGV9 with TRGJ1 or TRGJ2. Germline V gene lookup returns CDR1 GITISATS and CDR2 ISYDGTV (reference sequence). V dropped 0 bases and J dropped 10; count of bases not matched to a gene: 3. The CDR3 totals 11 residues. CDR3 region: CALWEVTKKLF. The CDR3 nucleotides read TGTGCCTTGTGGGAGGTGACCAAGAAACTCTTT.

This clone is large (0.1 to 1%) by share. This chain joins TRGV9 and TRGJ1 or TRGJ2. The CDR3 consists of 11 residues. Germline V lookup: CDR1 GITISATS, CDR2 ISYDGTV (reference sequence). The V gene end was trimmed by 3 bases and the J gene end by 7 bases; junction bases not matched to a gene: 3. The CDR3 is CALWEPYKKLF. DNA for the CDR3: TGTGCCTTGTGGGAGCCCTATAAGAAACTCTTT.

This clone ranks as large. The gene calls are TRGV8 and TRGJ1 or TRGJ2. The CDR3 length is 13 residues. The V segment lost 1 base and the J segment 7 bases; nucleotides outside the gene matches: 7. CDR1 and CDR2 from the germline V gene are VENAVY and YDSYNSRV. The CDR3 DNA sequence: TGTGCCACCTGGGATAGCAGCGGATATAAGAAACTCTTT. It translates to CATWDSSGYKKLF.

This clone counts as hyperexpanded. The rearrangement links TRGV10 to TRGJ1 or TRGJ2. TRGV10 is placed among ORFs of uncertain function. Trimming at V came to 10 bases and at J to 4 bases, leaving 5 bases not matched to a gene. The CDR3 is 11 amino acids. DNA for the CDR3: TGTGCTGCGTCAAGCTATTATAAGAAACTCTTT. The encoded protein is CAASSYYKKLF.

This clone appeared a single time. A far more abundant clone sits one base away, making this likely a read error. The V and J genes are TRGV10 and TRGJ1 or TRGJ2. TRGV10 is placed among ORFs of uncertain function. The CDR3 loop spans 10 amino acids. CDR3 DNA: TGTGCTGCGTGGTCCAATAAGAACCTCTTT. It specifies CAAWSNKNLF.

This clone ranks as hyperexpanded. This rearrangement joins TRGV8 to TRGJP1. CDR1 and CDR2 (germline): VENAVY, YDSYNSRV. CDR3 size: 14 residues. V shed 5 bases, J shed 3 bases, and the junction held 6 bases outside the gene matches. CDR3 DNA: TGTGCCACCTGGGGATGGGCCACTGGTTGGTTCAAGATATTT. Translated: CATWGWATGWFKIF.

This clone is hyperexpanded. The V gene is TRGV9, the J gene TRGJ1 or TRGJ2. J gave up 4 bases and V 0 bases, and 3 bases lay outside the gene matches. Germline CDR1 reads GITISATS; CDR2 reads ISYDGTV (reference sequence). The CDR3 contains 13 residues. The CDR3 protein is CALWEVHYYKKLF. As DNA, the CDR3 is TGTGCCTTGTGGGAGGTGCACTATTATAAGAAACTCTTT.

The rearrangement joins TRGV3 to TRGJ1 or TRGJ2. Germline CDR1 and CDR2: VTNTFY and YDVSTARD (reference sequence). The CDR3 runs to 16 residues. V shed 1 base, J shed 0 bases, and the junction held 9 bases outside the gene matches. The CDR3 nucleotides are TGTGCCACCTGGGACAGTGGGGAGCCGAATTATTATAAGAAACTCTTT. It specifies CATWDSGEPNYYKKLF.

On this clone: TCRdb lists the protein of a much larger clone for this DNA, which differs at residue 11, so this is likely a read error; the protein given here is translated from the DNA itself. The rearrangement uses TRGV9 and TRGJ1 or TRGJ2. The CDR3 is 13 amino acids. CDR1 and CDR2 from the germline V gene are GITISATS and ISYDGTV (reference sequence). The CDR3 sequence: CALWEVHYYKNLF. The CDR3 region has the DNA TGTGCCTTGTGGGAGGTGCACTATTATAAGAACCTCTTT.

By share, this clone counts as hyperexpanded (1% or more). V and J are TRGV10 and TRGJ1 or TRGJ2. TRGV10 is annotated as an ORF whose role is uncertain. With V trimmed by 8 bases and J by 5 bases, 13 bases remained unmatched. This CDR3 comprises 14 residues. The CDR3 region is CAAWDYKNDYKKLF. The CDR3, as DNA: TGTGCTGCGTGGGATTATAAAAATGATTATAAGAAACTCTTT.

This clone counts as large. This sequence joins TRGV9 and TRGJ1 or TRGJ2. CDR1 and CDR2 from the germline V gene are GITISATS and ISYDGTV (reference sequence). V shed 6 bases, J shed 9 bases, and the junction held 2 bases outside the gene matches. The CDR3 sequence is 9 residues long. This chain's CDR3 is CALWCKKLF. CDR3 bases: TGTGCCTTGTGGTGTAAGAAACTCTTT.

This clone rates as large (0.1 to 1%). This chain uses TRGV9 with TRGJ1 or TRGJ2. The CDR3 sequence is 12 residues long. V shed 4 bases and J 3 bases; nucleotides not matched to a gene: 3. Per the germline V gene, CDR1 is GITISATS and CDR2 is ISYDGTV (reference sequence). CDR3 residues: CALWDSYYKKLF. The CDR3 nucleotides are TGTGCCTTGTGGGATAGTTATTATAAGAAACTCTTT.

By share, this clone counts as hyperexpanded (1% or more). The chain uses TRGV8 and TRGJ1 or TRGJ2. CDR3 length equals 12 residues. With V trimmed by 6 bases and J by 8 bases, 10 bases remained unmatched. From germline, CDR1 is VENAVY and CDR2 YDSYNSRV. This chain's CDR3 is CATWLRKDKKLF. The CDR3, as DNA: TGTGCCACCTGGCTAAGGAAGGATAAGAAACTCTTT.

This clone is large. V and J are TRGV2 and TRGJ1 or TRGJ2. This CDR3 comprises 14 residues. In germline, CDR1 is EGSNGY, CDR2 YDSYNSKV. Trimming took 0 bases from V and 4 from J; bases not matched to a gene: 6. This CDR3 reads CATWDGPRYYKKLF. For the CDR3, the DNA is TGTGCCACCTGGGACGGGCCGAGATATTATAAGAAACTCTTT.

This clone rates as hyperexpanded. V gene TRGV10 combines with J gene TRGJP1. TRGV10 is an ORF; its function is uncertain. The CDR3 is made up of 14 amino acids. V trimming: 8 bases; J trimming: 0 bases; junction bases outside the gene matches: 4. The DNA for the CDR3 is TGTGCTGCGTGGGGATATACCACTGGTTGGTTCAAGATATTT. Protein sequence: CAAWGYTTGWFKIF.

This clone is termed large. The V gene is TRGV2, but the J gene lacks a call. Per germline, CDR1 EGSNGY and CDR2 YDSYNSKV. The CDR3 is 15 residues long. The CDR3 DNA sequence: TGTGCCACCTGGGACGGGCCCAGCGGAGGTGTGAGGCAGTATTTT. It is translated as CATWDGPSGGVRQYF.

This clone is labeled as large. The chain employs TRGV9 and TRGJ1 or TRGJ2. V was clipped by 1 base and J by 0 bases; unmatched bases: 3. The CDR3 is 14 amino acids. Looked up from germline, CDR1 is GITISATS and CDR2 is ISYDGTV (reference sequence). CDR3: CALWEVRNYYKKLF. CDR3 sequence (DNA): TGTGCCTTGTGGGAGGTTCGGAATTATTATAAGAAACTCTTT.